This entry features one T cell receptor (beta chain) sequence. Its specificity is not known. The CDR3 consists of 17 residues. Germline values: CDR1 SNHLY, CDR2 FYNNEI. V lost 3 bases and J lost 4, with 19 bases in between. Primers included in the PCR were 60 Vbeta and 13 Jbeta primers. Assay used: immunoSEQ multiplex PCR; TCRdb lists only in-frame clones, some missing. Among approximately 140,000 clones listed, 70% to 80% were seen once. The record originates from a study of cytomegalovirus exposure and HLA in healthy donors. Study observations and caveats: V- and J-gene trimming of TCR beta was linked (in a later analysis) to a missense DCLRE1C variant.

The chain recombines TRBV2 with TRBJ1-5; D remains unclear. Input material: PBMCs. This TCR came from a female donor in good health and CMV-seronegative. Here the CDR3 DNA reads TGTGCCAGCAGTGAGAGGCGGCGCGTCGGTGAGAATCAGCCCCAGCATTTT. It codes for CASSERRRVGENQPQHF.